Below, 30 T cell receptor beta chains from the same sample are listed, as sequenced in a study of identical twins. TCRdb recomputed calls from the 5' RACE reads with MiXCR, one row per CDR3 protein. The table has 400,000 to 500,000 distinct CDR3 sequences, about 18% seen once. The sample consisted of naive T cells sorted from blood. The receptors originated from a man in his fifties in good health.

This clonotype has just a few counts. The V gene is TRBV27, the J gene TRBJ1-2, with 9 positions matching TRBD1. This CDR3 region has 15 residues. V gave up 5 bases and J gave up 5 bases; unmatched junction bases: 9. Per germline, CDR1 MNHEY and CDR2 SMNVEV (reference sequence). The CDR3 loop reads CASSPGRTGEYGYTF. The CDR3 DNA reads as TGTGCCAGCAGTCCCGGGAGGACAGGGGAGTATGGCTACACCTTC.

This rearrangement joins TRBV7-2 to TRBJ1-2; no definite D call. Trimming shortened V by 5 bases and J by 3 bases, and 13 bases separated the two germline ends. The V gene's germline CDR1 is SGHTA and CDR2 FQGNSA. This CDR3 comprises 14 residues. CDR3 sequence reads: CASSPVDGHYGYTF. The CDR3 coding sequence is TGTGCCAGCAGCCCCGTAGACGGCCACTATGGCTACACCTTC.

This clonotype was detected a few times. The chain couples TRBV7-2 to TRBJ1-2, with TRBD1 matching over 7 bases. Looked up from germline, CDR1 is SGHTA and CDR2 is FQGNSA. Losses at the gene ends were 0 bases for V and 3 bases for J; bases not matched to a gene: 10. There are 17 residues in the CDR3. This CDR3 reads CASSLALGGRGDYGYTF. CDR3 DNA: TGTGCCAGCAGCTTAGCGCTCGGAGGCAGGGGGGACTATGGCTACACCTTC.

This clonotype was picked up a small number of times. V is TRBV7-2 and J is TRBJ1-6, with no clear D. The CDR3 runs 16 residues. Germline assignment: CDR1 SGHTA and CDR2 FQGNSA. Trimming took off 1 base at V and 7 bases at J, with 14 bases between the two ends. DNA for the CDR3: TGTGCCAGCAGCTTAGAGGGTCAGCTTGGGAATTCACCCCTCCACTTT. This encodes CASSLEGQLGNSPLHF.

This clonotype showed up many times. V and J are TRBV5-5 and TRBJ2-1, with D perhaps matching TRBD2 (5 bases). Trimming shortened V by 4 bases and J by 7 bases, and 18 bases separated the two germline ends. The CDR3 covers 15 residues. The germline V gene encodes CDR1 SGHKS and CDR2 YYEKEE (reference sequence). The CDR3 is CASSLTGKSSNEQFF. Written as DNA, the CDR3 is TGTGCCAGCAGCCTCACCGGGAAGTCGTCGAATGAGCAGTTCTTC.

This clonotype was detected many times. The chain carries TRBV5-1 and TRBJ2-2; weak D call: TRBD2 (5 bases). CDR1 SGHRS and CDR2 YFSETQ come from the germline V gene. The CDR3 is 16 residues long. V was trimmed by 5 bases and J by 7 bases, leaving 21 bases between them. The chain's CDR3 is CASSLPAAGGIGELFF. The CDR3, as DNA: TGCGCCAGCAGTCTCCCCGCGGCAGGAGGCATCGGGGAGCTGTTTTTT.

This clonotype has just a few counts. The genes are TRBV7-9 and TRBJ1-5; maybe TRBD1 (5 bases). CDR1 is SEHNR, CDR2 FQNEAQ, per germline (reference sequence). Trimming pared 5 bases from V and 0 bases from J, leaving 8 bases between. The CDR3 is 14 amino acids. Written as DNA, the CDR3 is TGTGCCAGCAGCGGGGCGGGTAGCAATCAGCCCCAGCATTTT. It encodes CASSGAGSNQPQHF.

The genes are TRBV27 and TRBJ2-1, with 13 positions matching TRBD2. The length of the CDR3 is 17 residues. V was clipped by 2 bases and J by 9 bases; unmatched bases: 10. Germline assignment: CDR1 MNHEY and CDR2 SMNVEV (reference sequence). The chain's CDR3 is CASSLAPGLAGKGEQFF. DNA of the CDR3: TGTGCCAGCAGTTTAGCCCCGGGACTAGCGGGGAAGGGTGAGCAGTTCTTC.

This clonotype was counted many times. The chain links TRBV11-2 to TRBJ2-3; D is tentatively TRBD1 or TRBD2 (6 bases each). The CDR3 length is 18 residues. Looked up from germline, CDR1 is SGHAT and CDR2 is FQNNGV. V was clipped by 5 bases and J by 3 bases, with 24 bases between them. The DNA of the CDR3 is TGTGCCAGCAGCCTTACTTCCGCCTTGGGGGGCCAAACAGATACGCAGTATTTT. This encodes CASSLTSALGGQTDTQYF.

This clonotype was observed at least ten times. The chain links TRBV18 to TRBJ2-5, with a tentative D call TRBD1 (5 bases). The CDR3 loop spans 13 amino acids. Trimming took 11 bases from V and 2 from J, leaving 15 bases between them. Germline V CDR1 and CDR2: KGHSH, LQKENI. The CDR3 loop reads CAGNRDRQETQYF. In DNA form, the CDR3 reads TGTGCCGGAAACCGAGACAGACAAGAGACCCAGTACTTC.

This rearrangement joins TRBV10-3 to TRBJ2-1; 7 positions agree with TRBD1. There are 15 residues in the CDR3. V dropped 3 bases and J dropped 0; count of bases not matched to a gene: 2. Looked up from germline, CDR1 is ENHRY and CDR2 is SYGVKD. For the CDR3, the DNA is TGTGCCATCAGTGAACCAGGGGGCTCCTACAATGAGCAGTTCTTC. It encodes CAISEPGGSYNEQFF.

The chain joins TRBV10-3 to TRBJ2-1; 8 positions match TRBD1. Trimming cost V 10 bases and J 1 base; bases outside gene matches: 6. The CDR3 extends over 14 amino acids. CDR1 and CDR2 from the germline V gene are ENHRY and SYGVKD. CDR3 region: CASGRDRSYNEQFF. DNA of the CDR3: TGTGCCAGCGGCCGGGACAGGTCCTACAATGAGCAGTTCTTC.

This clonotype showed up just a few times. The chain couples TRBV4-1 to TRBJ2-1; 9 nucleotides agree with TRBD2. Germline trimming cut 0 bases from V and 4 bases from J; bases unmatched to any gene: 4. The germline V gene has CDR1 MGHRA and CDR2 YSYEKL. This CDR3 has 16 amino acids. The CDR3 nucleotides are TGCGCCAGCAGCCAAGACCCAGCGGGGGGTTACAATGAGCAGTTCTTC. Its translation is CASSQDPAGGYNEQFF.

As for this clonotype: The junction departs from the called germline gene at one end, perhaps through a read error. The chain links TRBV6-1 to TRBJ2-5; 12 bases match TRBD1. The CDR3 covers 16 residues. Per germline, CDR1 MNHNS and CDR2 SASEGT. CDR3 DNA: TGTGCCAGCAGTAAAGCCGGGACAGGGGGCAGGGAGACCCAGTACTTC. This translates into CASSKAGTGGRETQYF.

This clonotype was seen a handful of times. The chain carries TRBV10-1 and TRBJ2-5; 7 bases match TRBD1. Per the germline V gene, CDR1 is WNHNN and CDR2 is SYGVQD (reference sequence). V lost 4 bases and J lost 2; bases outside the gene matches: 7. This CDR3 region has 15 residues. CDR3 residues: CASSARDSRQETQYF. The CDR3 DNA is TGCGCCAGCAGTGCCCGGGACAGTCGACAAGAGACCCAGTACTTC.

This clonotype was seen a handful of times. CDR3 loop: CASSLAEEAEAFF. The CDR3 DNA reads as TGTGCCAGCAGTTTGGCGGAAGAAGCTGAAGCTTTCTTT. The chain carries TRBV12-3 or TRBV12-4 and TRBJ1-1; unclear D gene. V lost 3 bases and J lost 6, with 11 bases in between. CDR3 size: 13 residues.

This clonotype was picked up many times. The CDR3 sequence is CSGTARGTDTQYF. The CDR3 DNA follows: TGCAGCGGGACCGCCAGGGGCACAGATACGCAGTATTTT. The rearrangement uses TRBV29-1 and TRBJ2-3; a weak D match, TRBD1 (5 bases). The V gene's germline CDR1 is SQVTM and CDR2 ANQGSEA. Trimming left V 7 bases short and J 1 base short, with 12 bases between. CDR3 size: 13 residues.

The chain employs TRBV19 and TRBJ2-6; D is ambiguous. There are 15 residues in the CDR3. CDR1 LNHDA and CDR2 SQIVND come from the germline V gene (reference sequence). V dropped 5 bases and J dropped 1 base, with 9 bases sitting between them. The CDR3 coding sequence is TGTGCCAGTAGTTTACAACATTCTGGGGCCAACGTCCTGACTTTC. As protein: CASSLQHSGANVLTF.

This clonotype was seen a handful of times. The CDR3, as DNA: TGTGCCAGCAGTGAAGGAAGAACTGGGCGGTTTGAGGGTACAGATACGCAGTATTTT. Translation gives CASSEGRTGRFEGTDTQYF. The chain joins TRBV6-1 to TRBJ2-3; TRBD2 is a possible D gene (5 bases). CDR1 is MNHNS, CDR2 SASEGT, per germline. The CDR3 is made up of 19 amino acids. Trimming stripped 1 base from V and 3 bases from J, with 23 bases between.

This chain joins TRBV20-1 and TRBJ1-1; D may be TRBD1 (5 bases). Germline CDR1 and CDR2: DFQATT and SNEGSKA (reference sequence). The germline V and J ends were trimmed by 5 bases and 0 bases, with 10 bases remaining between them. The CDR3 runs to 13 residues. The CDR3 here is CSASGRVNTEAFF. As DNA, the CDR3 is TGCAGTGCTTCAGGGAGGGTGAACACTGAAGCTTTCTTT.

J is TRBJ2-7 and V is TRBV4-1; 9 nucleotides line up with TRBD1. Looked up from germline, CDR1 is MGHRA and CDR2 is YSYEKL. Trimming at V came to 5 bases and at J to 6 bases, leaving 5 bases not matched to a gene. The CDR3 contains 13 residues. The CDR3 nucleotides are TGCGCCAGCAGCACGACAGGGGGAATCGAGCAGTACTTC. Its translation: CASSTTGGIEQYF.

The CDR3 here is CAIKLDRGNSPLHF. The CDR3 DNA follows: TGTGCCATCAAGTTAGACAGGGGAAATTCACCCCTCCACTTT. The chain carries TRBV10-3 and TRBJ1-6, with 8 bases matching TRBD1. The length of the CDR3 is 14 residues. The ends lost 7 bases at V and 7 bases at J; junction bases unmatched: 6. In germline, CDR1 is ENHRY, CDR2 SYGVKD.

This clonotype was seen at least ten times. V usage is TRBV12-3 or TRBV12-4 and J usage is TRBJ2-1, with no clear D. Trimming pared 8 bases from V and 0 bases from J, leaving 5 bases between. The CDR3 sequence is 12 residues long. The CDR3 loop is CASSDSYNEQFF. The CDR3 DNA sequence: TGTGCCAGCTCGGACTCCTACAATGAGCAGTTCTTC.

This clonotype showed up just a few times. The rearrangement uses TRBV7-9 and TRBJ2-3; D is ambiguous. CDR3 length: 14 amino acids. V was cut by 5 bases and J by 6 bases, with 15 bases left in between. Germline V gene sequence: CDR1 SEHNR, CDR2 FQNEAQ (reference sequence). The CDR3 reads CASSHTITPDTQYF. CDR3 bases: TGTGCCAGCAGCCACACCATTACCCCGGATACGCAGTATTTT.

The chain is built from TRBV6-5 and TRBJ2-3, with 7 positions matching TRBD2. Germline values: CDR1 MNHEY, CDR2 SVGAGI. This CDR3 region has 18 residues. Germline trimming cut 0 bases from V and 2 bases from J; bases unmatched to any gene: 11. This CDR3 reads CASSYSPFTSAVTDTQYF. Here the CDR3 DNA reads TGTGCCAGCAGTTACTCGCCCTTTACTAGCGCAGTCACAGATACGCAGTATTTT.

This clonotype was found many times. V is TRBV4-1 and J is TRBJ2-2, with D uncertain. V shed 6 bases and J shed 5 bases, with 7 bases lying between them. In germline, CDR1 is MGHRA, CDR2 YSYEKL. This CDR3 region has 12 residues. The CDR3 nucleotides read TGCGCCAGCAGTTCCGTGACCGGGGAGCTGTTTTTT. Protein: CASSSVTGELFF.

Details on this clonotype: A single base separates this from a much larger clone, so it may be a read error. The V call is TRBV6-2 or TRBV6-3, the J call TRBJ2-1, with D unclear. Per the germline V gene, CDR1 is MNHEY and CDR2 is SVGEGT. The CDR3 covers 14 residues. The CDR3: CASSYVALSSERFF. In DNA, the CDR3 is TGTGCCAGCAGTTACGTCGCCCTCTCTAGTGAGCGGTTCTTC.

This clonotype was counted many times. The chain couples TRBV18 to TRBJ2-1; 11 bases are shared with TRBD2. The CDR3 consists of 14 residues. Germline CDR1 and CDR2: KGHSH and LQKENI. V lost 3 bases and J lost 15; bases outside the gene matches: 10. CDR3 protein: CASSPDALAGGGFF. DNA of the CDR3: TGTGCCAGCTCACCCGACGCCCTAGCGGGAGGAGGGTTCTTC.

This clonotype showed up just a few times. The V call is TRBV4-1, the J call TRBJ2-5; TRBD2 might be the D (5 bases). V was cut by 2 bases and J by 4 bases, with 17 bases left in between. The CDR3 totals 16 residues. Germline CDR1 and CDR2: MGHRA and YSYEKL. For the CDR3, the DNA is TGCGCCAGCAGCCAACCGCCGGGGTCGGTAGGAGAGACCCAGTACTTC. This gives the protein CASSQPPGSVGETQYF.

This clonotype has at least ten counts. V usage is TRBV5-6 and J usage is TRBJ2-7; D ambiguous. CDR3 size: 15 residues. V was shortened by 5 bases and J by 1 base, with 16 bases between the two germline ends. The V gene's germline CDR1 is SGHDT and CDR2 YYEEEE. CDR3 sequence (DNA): TGTGCCAGCAGAGGAACCTACCTCGGATCCTACGAGCAGTACTTC. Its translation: CASRGTYLGSYEQYF. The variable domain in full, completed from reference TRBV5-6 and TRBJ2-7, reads DAGVTQSPTHLIKTRGQQVTLRCSPKSGHDTVSWYQQALGQGPQFIFQYYEEEERQRGNFPDRFSGHQFPNYSSELNVNALLLGDSALYLCASRGTYLGSYEQYFGPGTRLTVT.